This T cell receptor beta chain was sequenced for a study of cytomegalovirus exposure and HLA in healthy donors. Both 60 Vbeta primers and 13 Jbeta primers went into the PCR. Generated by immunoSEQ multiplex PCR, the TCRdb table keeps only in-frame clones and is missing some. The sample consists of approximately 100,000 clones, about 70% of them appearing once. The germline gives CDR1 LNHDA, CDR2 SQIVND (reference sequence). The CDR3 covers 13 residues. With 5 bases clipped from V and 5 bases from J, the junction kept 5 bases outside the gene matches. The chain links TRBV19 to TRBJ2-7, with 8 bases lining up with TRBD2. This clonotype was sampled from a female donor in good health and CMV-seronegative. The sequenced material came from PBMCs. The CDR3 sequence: CASSLGLENEQYF. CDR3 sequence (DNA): TGTGCCAGTAGTCTGGGACTAGAGAACGAGCAGTACTTC.